Below are 14 T cell receptor beta chains sequenced from a single sample in a study of Ad26.COV2.S vaccination and SARS-CoV-2 variants. The treatment here: 15 to 20 received Ad26.COV2.S at low or high dose, single or two shots; a few received placebo; per-sample allocation not given. Sampling was done on day 63 after the first vaccine or placebo injection. Libraries were prepared by immunoSEQ multiplex PCR; TCRdb keeps only in-frame clonotypes and omits some of them. The sample has hundreds of thousands of clones, approximately 88% seen once. The specimen was peripheral blood, collected in a trial of Ad26.COV2.S vaccine versus placebo. These TCRs come from a person between 18 and 60 years old who received the Ad26.COV2.S COVID-19 vaccine or a placebo.

V usage is TRBV14 and J usage is TRBJ1-2, with a possible D match to TRBD1 (5 bases). V lost 1 base, J lost 5 bases, and 14 bases lay in between. The germline gives CDR1 SGHDN, CDR2 FVKESK. This CDR3 comprises 15 residues. The CDR3 DNA is TGTGCCAGCAGCCAAGCCCACGGGACGGGATATGGCTACACCTTC. It translates to CASSQAHGTGYGYTF.

The chain combines TRBV24-1 with TRBJ2-5; D is unclear. The CDR3 length is 14 residues. The germline CDR1 and CDR2 sequences are KGHDR and SFDVKD. Trimming pared 4 bases from V and 1 base from J, leaving 9 bases between. This CDR3 reads CATSESDTQETQYF. The CDR3, as DNA: TGTGCCACCAGTGAATCCGACACCCAAGAGACCCAGTACTTC.

This chain joins TRBV27 and TRBJ2-7, with 13 positions matching TRBD2. This CDR3 has 18 residues. Per the germline V gene, CDR1 is MNHEY and CDR2 is SMNVEV (reference sequence). With V trimmed by 6 bases and J by 6 bases, 17 bases remained unmatched. CDR3 region: CASSHAGWTSGRKGEQYF. The DNA for the CDR3 is TGTGCCAGCAGCCATGCCGGATGGACTAGCGGGAGAAAGGGCGAGCAGTACTTC.

This chain uses TRBV5-1 with TRBJ1-2; a weak D match, TRBD1 (5 bases). V was clipped by 0 bases and J by 8 bases, with 14 bases between them. In germline, CDR1 is SGHRS, CDR2 YFSETQ. This CDR3 comprises 14 residues. The CDR3, as DNA: TGCGCCAGCAGCTTGGTAGGCAGGGACGGGGGCTACACCTTC. It specifies CASSLVGRDGGYTF.

This clone was recorded only once. The rearrangement uses TRBV7-2 and TRBJ2-7; D gene uncertain. The CDR3 contains 15 residues. Germline V gives CDR1 SGHTA, CDR2 FQGNSA. V lost 1 base to trimming and J lost 0 bases, with 10 bases between them. The CDR3 is CASSLGLRVSYEQYF. CDR3 nucleotide sequence: TGTGCCAGCAGCTTAGGTCTGAGAGTCTCCTACGAGCAGTACTTC.

V usage is TRBV19 and J usage is TRBJ2-2; D gene unclear. CDR1 and CDR2 (germline): LNHDA, SQIVND (reference sequence). V was shortened by 9 bases and J by 0 bases, with 11 bases between the two germline ends. The length of the CDR3 is 14 residues. The CDR3 reads CASLGRANTGELFF. CDR3 coding DNA: TGTGCCAGCTTAGGTCGGGCGAACACCGGGGAGCTGTTTTTT. Looking up the rest from reference TRBV19 and TRBJ2-2 gives the full variable domain: DGGITQSPKYLFRKEGQNVTLSCEQNLNHDAMYWYRQDPGQGLRLIYYSQIVNDFQKGDIAEGYSVSREKKESFPLTVTSAQKNPTAFYLCASLGRANTGELFFGEGSRLTVL.

The chain is built from TRBV5-1 and TRBJ1-2; TRBD1 might be the D (6 bases). Between the trimmed V and J ends, which lost 0 bases and 4 bases, there was a span of 13 bases. The CDR3 is 15 amino acids. The V gene's germline CDR1 is SGHRS and CDR2 YFSETQ. In nucleotides, the CDR3 is TGCGCCAGCAGCTTGGGGCAGGGGTCCCTCTATGGCTACACCTTC. The encoded protein is CASSLGQGSLYGYTF.

J is TRBJ2-1 and V is TRBV5-4; TRBD1 matches 9 bases. J lost 2 bases, V lost 10 bases, and 7 bases had no gene match. The V gene's germline CDR1 is SGHNT and CDR2 YYREEE (reference sequence). This CDR3 region has 14 residues. The CDR3 bases are TGTGCCGGTAAGGGACAGGGCCCCTACAATGAGCAGTTCTTC. It yields the protein CAGKGQGPYNEQFF.

V is TRBV4-2 and J is TRBJ2-3; D may match TRBD1 or TRBD2 (5 bases each). V lost 4 bases and J lost 1, with 15 bases in between. The CDR3 runs 16 residues. The V gene's germline CDR1 is LGHNA and CDR2 YNFKEQ. Here the CDR3 reads CASSPVRVGGTDTQYF. CDR3 in DNA: TGTGCCAGCAGCCCCGTCCGGGTGGGGGGCACAGATACGCAGTATTTT.

This chain connects TRBV7-8 to TRBJ1-1, with D possibly being TRBD1 (6 bases). Per germline, CDR1 SGHVS and CDR2 FQNEAQ. The CDR3 totals 16 residues. The V gene lost 0 bases and the J gene lost 3 bases, with 14 bases spanning the gap. CDR3 region: CASSLAPNRVDTEAFF. The CDR3 DNA reads TGTGCCAGCAGCTTAGCTCCGAACAGGGTGGACACTGAAGCTTTCTTT.

The rearrangement links TRBV6-5 to TRBJ2-7; 7 bases fit TRBD1. CDR1 and CDR2 from the germline V gene are MNHEY and SVGAGI. There are 15 residues in the CDR3. J gave up 0 bases and V 8 bases, and 10 bases lay outside the gene matches. The CDR3 DNA reads TGTGCCAGCTCGACATGGGACAGCTACTCCTACGAGCAGTACTTC. This encodes CASSTWDSYSYEQYF.

This chain uses TRBV12-5 with TRBJ2-2; possibly TRBD1 for D (6 bases). V lost 5 bases to trimming and J lost 2 bases, with 15 bases between them. The CDR3 has 16 residues. Germline lookup yields CDR1 LGHNT and CDR2 FRNRAP. The CDR3 bases are TGTGCTAGTGGTCAAGAGAACAGGGCTAACACCGGGGAGCTGTTTTTT. Its translation is CASGQENRANTGELFF.

V is TRBV27 and J is TRBJ1-2, with TRBD1 identical over 7 bases. V trimming: 2 bases; J trimming: 6 bases; junction bases outside the gene matches: 6. CDR1 and CDR2 (germline): MNHEY, SMNVEV (reference sequence). The CDR3 consists of 14 residues. CDR3 residues: CASSLKGRGDGYTF. CDR3 sequence (DNA): TGTGCCAGCAGTTTAAAAGGCAGGGGGGATGGCTACACCTTC.

This rearrangement joins TRBV7-3 to TRBJ2-3; D gene ambiguous. CDR1 is SGHTA and CDR2 is FQGTGA in the germline V gene. The CDR3 extends over 13 amino acids. Trimming pared 1 base from V and 4 bases from J, leaving 6 bases between. CDR3 nucleotides: TGTGCCAGCAGCTTAAGGTTTCCAGATACGCAGTATTTT. Translating gives CASSLRFPDTQYF.